The 24 T cell receptor beta chains listed next were all sequenced from one sample in a study of T cell changes during pregnancy in multiple sclerosis. The data were produced by immunoSEQ multiplex PCR, yet TCRdb's version contains in-frame clones alone and is incomplete. The repertoire holds about 100,000 clones, with around 94% as singletons. Sequencing used peripheral blood, obtained in the second trimester of pregnancy. These TCRs come from a female donor with multiple sclerosis, enrolled in a pregnancy study.

This chain joins TRBV19 and TRBJ1-5; 8 nucleotides match TRBD1. The CDR3 is 15 amino acids. V trimming: 7 bases; J trimming: 6 bases; junction bases outside the gene matches: 11. CDR1 and CDR2 from the germline V gene are LNHDA and SQIVND (reference sequence). The CDR3 is CASTPIQGGSQPQHF. CDR3 in DNA: TGTGCCAGTACCCCTATACAGGGGGGCAGTCAGCCCCAGCATTTT.

This clone is a singleton in its sample. The CDR3 is CSGQTGGSYNEQFF. DNA for the CDR3: TGCAGCGGACAGACAGGGGGGTCCTACAATGAGCAGTTCTTC. This chain links TRBV29-1 with TRBJ2-1; 9 bases line up with TRBD1. Germline V gives CDR1 SQVTM, CDR2 ANQGSEA. The V segment lost 7 bases and the J segment 1 base; nucleotides outside the gene matches: 5. The CDR3 consists of 14 residues.

This sequence joins TRBV10-3 and TRBJ1-1; possible D gene TRBD1, 6 bases. V dropped 2 bases and J dropped 7 bases, with 20 bases sitting between them. The CDR3 consists of 16 residues. From germline, CDR1 is ENHRY and CDR2 SYGVKD. The CDR3 loop is CAISETGQSSFNEAFF. CDR3 sequence (DNA): TGTGCCATCAGTGAGACCGGACAGTCATCCTTTAATGAAGCTTTCTTT.

The rearrangement uses TRBV6-1 and TRBJ2-3, with 7 bases fitting TRBD2. The CDR3 is made up of 15 amino acids. Germline V gene sequence: CDR1 MNHNS, CDR2 SASEGT. Unmatched junction bases numbered 10, after V lost 6 bases and J lost 4 bases. This chain's CDR3 is CASSVRGGSPDTQYF. CDR3 coding DNA: TGTGCCAGCAGCGTTAGAGGCGGGAGCCCAGATACGCAGTATTTT.

This clone was picked up a small number of times. CDR3 in amino acids: CASSPTLRLLPSYGYTF. The CDR3 DNA sequence: TGTGCCAGCAGCCCGACGCTTAGACTGCTACCCTCCTATGGCTACACCTTC. The chain joins TRBV7-8 to TRBJ1-2; D remains unclear. Germline values: CDR1 SGHVS, CDR2 FQNEAQ. V was shortened by 5 bases and J by 4 bases, with 23 bases between the two germline ends. CDR3 length equals 17 residues.

The chain joins TRBV30 to TRBJ1-6; D might be TRBD1 (6 bases). V lost 3 bases and J 6 bases, leaving 15 bases between the germline ends. The CDR3 has 15 residues. Germline-derived CDR1 and CDR2 are GTSNPN and SVGIG (reference sequence). The CDR3 nucleotides read TGTGCCTGGAGGGTACCCGGGACACGTAATTCACCCCTCCACTTT. Translation gives CAWRVPGTRNSPLHF.

V gene TRBV4-1 combines with J gene TRBJ1-2; tentative D call: TRBD1 (6 bases). The CDR3 has 15 amino acids. V lost 4 bases and J lost 4, with 16 bases in between. Germline values: CDR1 MGHRA, CDR2 YSYEKL. The CDR3 here is CASSLSAGEGYGYTF. CDR3 bases: TGCGCCAGCAGCCTGTCAGCAGGGGAGGGCTATGGCTACACCTTC.

The V call is TRBV9, the J call TRBJ2-3; 10 bases fit TRBD2. After removal of 4 bases from V and 0 bases from J, the junction contained 14 bases not matched to a gene. The germline CDR1 and CDR2 sequences are SGDLS and YYNGEE. This CDR3 contains 19 residues. Here the CDR3 DNA reads TGTGCCAGCAGCTCCCCGTCAGGGGGGACTAGCGTTAGCACAGATACGCAGTATTTT. Translated, it gives CASSSPSGGTSVSTDTQYF.

The chain combines TRBV2 with TRBJ2-3; the match to TRBD2 covers 7 bases. CDR1 and CDR2 (germline): SNHLY, FYNNEI. V gave up 5 bases and J gave up 2 bases; unmatched junction bases: 7. The length of the CDR3 is 15 residues. The CDR3 region has the DNA TGTGCCAGCAGTTCCGGGACTACCTACACAGATACGCAGTATTTT. Translated, it gives CASSSGTTYTDTQYF.

This clone was found once. The chain has TRBV11-2 and TRBJ1-1; D is unresolved. Germline V gene data show CDR1 as SGHAT and CDR2 as FQNNGV. Trimming took 5 bases from V and 0 from J, leaving 7 bases between them. The CDR3 totals 13 residues. The DNA of the CDR3 is TGTGCCAGCAGCCCCTTGTTGAACACTGAAGCTTTCTTT. Protein: CASSPLLNTEAFF.

V usage is TRBV21-1 and J usage is TRBJ1-1. TRBV21-1 is noted as a pseudogene. The CDR3 totals 12 residues. The CDR3 DNA follows: TGTGCCAGCCCGCCTAAAACCGCGGAGGCTTTCTTT. Protein: CASPPKTAEAFF.

The chain joins TRBV6-6 to TRBJ1-2; perhaps TRBD1 as D (6 bases). Germline CDR1 is MNHNY and CDR2 is SVGAGI (reference sequence). Trimming took off 8 bases at V and 8 bases at J, with 24 bases between the two ends. This CDR3 is built from 15 residues. CDR3 coding DNA: TGTGCCAGCTACCTTCTTACCGGGAACGACAGGGGCTACACCTTC. This sequence encodes CASYLLTGNDRGYTF.

This sequence joins TRBV7-9 and TRBJ2-5; no clear D. V was cut by 4 bases and J by 4 bases, with 19 bases left in between. There are 16 residues in the CDR3. Looked up from germline, CDR1 is SEHNR and CDR2 is FQNEAQ (reference sequence). CDR3 sequence: CASSSPSGSYGETQYF. Here the CDR3 DNA reads TGTGCCAGCAGCTCCCCCTCCGGTAGCTATGGAGAGACCCAGTACTTC.

The chain employs TRBV2 and TRBJ2-7; 7 nucleotides align to TRBD1. J gave up 4 bases and V 3 bases, and 12 bases lay outside the gene matches. The CDR3 totals 16 residues. Germline V gives CDR1 SNHLY, CDR2 FYNNEI. The CDR3, as DNA: TGTGCCAGCAGTGAGAGGGACAGCGCCGGCCGATACGAGCAGTACTTC. It yields the protein CASSERDSAGRYEQYF.

The rearrangement links TRBV9 to TRBJ1-2, with 7 bases aligning to TRBD1. Germline V gene lookup returns CDR1 SGDLS and CDR2 YYNGEE. The CDR3 is 13 amino acids. With 5 bases clipped from V and 5 bases from J, the junction kept 6 bases outside the gene matches. The CDR3 nucleotides read TGTGCCAGCAGAGGGGGGACAGCATATGGCTACACCTTC. Amino acid sequence: CASRGGTAYGYTF.

The rearrangement links TRBV29-1 to TRBJ2-7; TRBD2 is a possible D gene (6 bases). Between the trimmed V and J ends, which lost 7 bases and 0 bases, there was a span of 16 bases. CDR1 is SQVTM and CDR2 is ANQGSEA in the germline V gene. This CDR3 has 14 amino acids. The CDR3 loop is CSARGSGGSYEQYF. The CDR3, as DNA: TGCAGCGCCCGGGGGAGCGGAGGCTCCTACGAGCAGTACTTC.

Turning to this clone: Other nucleotide sequences in the sample specify the same CDR3. This chain connects TRBV5-1 to TRBJ1-1; maybe TRBD1 (5 bases). Per germline, CDR1 SGHRS and CDR2 YFSETQ. The CDR3 is made up of 13 amino acids. Between the trimmed V and J ends, which lost 3 bases and 1 base, there was a span of 7 bases. The CDR3 DNA sequence: TGCGCCAGCAGCTCTCAGGGGAACACTGAAGCTTTCTTT. Its protein product is CASSSQGNTEAFF.

The chain employs TRBV30 and TRBJ1-1; D not resolved. Germline assignment: CDR1 GTSNPN and CDR2 SVGIG (reference sequence). The CDR3 consists of 15 residues. Trimming stripped 0 bases from V and 4 bases from J, with 15 bases between. CDR3 sequence reads: CAWSVRHFSGTEAFF. CDR3 sequence (DNA): TGTGCCTGGAGTGTACGGCATTTTTCGGGCACTGAAGCTTTCTTT.

Here the CDR3 DNA reads TGCGCCAGCAGCGGGACTCTCACCGGGGAGCTGTTTTTT. Translated: CASSGTLTGELFF. The rearrangement uses TRBV10-2 and TRBJ2-2; tentatively, D is TRBD2 (6 bases). Germline CDR1 WSHSY, CDR2 SAAADI. The CDR3 has 13 residues. V lost 6 bases, J lost 4 bases, and 9 bases lay in between.

The gene calls are TRBV19 and TRBJ2-1, with D perhaps TRBD2 (5 bases). With 3 bases removed from V and 1 base from J, the gap between germline ends came to 7 bases. Germline assignment: CDR1 LNHDA and CDR2 SQIVND (reference sequence). This CDR3 contains 14 residues. CDR3 region: CASSIRGSYNEQFF. The CDR3 DNA sequence: TGTGCCAGTAGTATCCGGGGATCCTACAATGAGCAGTTCTTC.

For this clone: Other DNA sequences in this specimen translate into the identical CDR3. J is TRBJ1-1 and V is TRBV5-4; 7 positions match TRBD1. The V and J ends lost 2 bases and 5 bases, in that order; junction bases with no gene match: 6. In germline, CDR1 is SGHNT, CDR2 YYREEE (reference sequence). The length of the CDR3 is 14 residues. The CDR3 DNA follows: TGTGCCAGCAGCTTAGGGGGCAGAGGGACTGAAGCTTTCTTT. The encoded protein is CASSLGGRGTEAFF.

This chain connects TRBV6-1 to TRBJ2-1; TRBD2 matches 13 bases. CDR3 size: 15 residues. Germline V CDR1 and CDR2: MNHNS, SASEGT. V gave up 4 bases and J gave up 6 bases; unmatched junction bases: 3. The CDR3 here is CASSGLAGGTNEQFF. The CDR3 bases are TGTGCCAGCAGTGGACTAGCGGGAGGCACCAATGAGCAGTTCTTC.

The chain has TRBV15 and TRBJ2-1; tentatively, D is TRBD2 (5 bases). V was cut by 6 bases and J by 5 bases, with 11 bases left in between. The CDR3 runs to 13 residues. The germline V gene encodes CDR1 LNHNV and CDR2 YYDKDF (reference sequence). The CDR3 nucleotides are TGTGCCACCAGTCCTAGCCGGGACAATGAGCAGTTCTTC. Residues: CATSPSRDNEQFF.

The count of this clone is one. V gene TRBV6-1 combines with J gene TRBJ1-5, with 9 bases aligning to TRBD1. Germline V CDR1 and CDR2: MNHNS, SASEGT. The CDR3 sequence is 15 residues long. V dropped 5 bases and J dropped 5; count of bases not matched to a gene: 7. For the CDR3, the DNA is TGTGCCAGCAGTAACGACAGGGGGTTTTATCAGCCCCAGCATTTT. Amino acid sequence: CASSNDRGFYQPQHF.